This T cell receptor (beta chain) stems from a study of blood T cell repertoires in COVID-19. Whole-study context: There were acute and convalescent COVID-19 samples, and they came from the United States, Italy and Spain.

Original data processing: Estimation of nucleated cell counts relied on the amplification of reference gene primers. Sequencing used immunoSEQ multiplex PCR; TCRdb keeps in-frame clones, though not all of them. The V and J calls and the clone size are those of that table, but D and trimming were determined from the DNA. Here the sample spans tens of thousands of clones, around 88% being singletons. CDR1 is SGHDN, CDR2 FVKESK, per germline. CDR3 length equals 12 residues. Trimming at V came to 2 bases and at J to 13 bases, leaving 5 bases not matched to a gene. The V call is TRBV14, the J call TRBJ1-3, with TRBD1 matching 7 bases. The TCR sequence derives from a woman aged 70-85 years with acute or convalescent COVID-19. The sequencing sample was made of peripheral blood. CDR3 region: CASSQKGQPIYF. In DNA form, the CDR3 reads TGTGCCAGCAGCCAAAAGGGACAGCCGATATATTTT.